A selection of T cell receptor beta chains follows, all from one sample in a study of blood T cells in healthy people across ages. TCRdb re-derived calls from the 5' RACE reads in MiXCR, one entry per CDR3 protein. Among more than 750,000 distinct CDR3 sequences listed, 25% to 30% were seen once. These same data were also listed under a study on T cells of mothers and their children.

Source material: blood. The receptors shown here come from a middle-aged woman in good health. Both conserved end residues are part of each CDR3. A D gene is named only where the DNA matches it firmly. Clone size, where shown, is once, few, many, or a class for clones that have expanded.

D	V	size	J	length	DNA	CDR3
TRBD1	TRBV12-3/TRBV12-4	.	TRBJ1-5	15	TGTGCCAGCAGTATTTGGGACAGGCCCCAATGGGCCCAGCATTTT	CASSIWDRPQWAQHF
.	TRBV7-3	many	TRBJ1-1	14	TGTGCCAGCAGCTTAAATTTCAGGGCCACTGAAGCTTTCTTT	CASSLNFRATEAFF
TRBD1	TRBV20-1	.	TRBJ1-5	16	TGCAGTGCTAGGAGAACGGGACAGGGCGTTAATCAGCCCCAGCATTTT	CSARRTGQGVNQPQHF
.	TRBV2	.	TRBJ2-1	17	TGTGCCAGCAGGGTTGGTGGCTCCAATAGGGGGTTAAATGAGCAGTTCTTC	CASRVGGSNRGLNEQFF
.	TRBV2	.	TRBJ2-2	13	TGTGCCACCATAGGGGGGAACACCGGGGAGCTGTTTTTT	CATIGGNTGELFF
TRBD1	TRBV27	.	TRBJ2-1	15	TGTGCCAGCAGTCTGGGACAGAGGATGTACAATAAGCAGTTCTTC	CASSLGQRMYNKQFF
TRBD1	TRBV4-1	many	TRBJ2-6	16	TGCGCCAGCAGCCAGGCCGGGACAGCTGGGGCCAACGTCCTGACTTTC	CASSQAGTAGANVLTF
.	TRBV28	.	TRBJ1-4	11	TGTGCCAGCAGTTTATCACGGGGGCTGTTTTTT	CASSLSRGLFF
TRBD1	TRBV4-3	few	TRBJ1-2	17	TGCGCCAGCAGCCAAGCCCGATCCGGGACAGGGGTCTATGGCTACACCTTC	CASSQARSGTGVYGYTF
.	TRBV3-1	.	TRBJ2-7	14	TGTGCCAATACTACAGGGTGGGGATCCTACGAGCAGTACTTC	CANTTGWGSYEQYF
TRBD1	TRBV5-1	few	TRBJ2-3	15	TGCGCCAGCAGCTTCGGACAGGGGGTACCAGATACGCAGTATTTT	CASSFGQGVPDTQYF
.	TRBV20-1	.	TRBJ2-7	15	TGCAGTGCTGAGGGGGGGGCAGGGGCAAGCTACGAGCAGTACTTC	CSAEGGAGASYEQYF
.	TRBV27	many	TRBJ1-2	13	TGTGCCAGCAGTTTGGCTGGGTTTGATGGCTACACCTTC	CASSLAGFDGYTF
.	TRBV2	.	TRBJ2-2	15	TGTGCCAGCAGTGTGCAACAGGGGAACACCGGGGAGCTGTTTTTT	CASSVQQGNTGELFF
.	TRBV15	.	TRBJ1-5	19	TGTGCCACCAGCAGAGAGGGGTGGGGGGCTCAATATAGCAATCAGCCCCAGCATTTT	CATSREGWGAQYSNQPQHF
.	TRBV29-1	.	TRBJ2-7	12	TGTAGCGGTGAAGATGACGAGTACGAGCAGTACTTC	CSGEDDEYEQYF
.	TRBV7-2	.	TRBJ2-7	14	TGTGCCAGCAGCTCCCACCTGGATTCCTACGAGCAGTACTTC	CASSSHLDSYEQYF
.	TRBV29-1	.	TRBJ2-2	10	TGCAGCGTTGGGACCGGGGAGCTGTTTTTT	CSVGTGELFF
TRBD1	TRBV24-1	.	TRBJ2-5	12	TGTGCCACCAGCCCTATACAGGGGACGCAGTACTTC	CATSPIQGTQYF
.	TRBV12-3/TRBV12-4	.	TRBJ2-7	15	TGTACCAGCAGTTTATGGGGACACAGCTCCTACGAGCAGTACTTC	CTSSLWGHSSYEQYF
.	TRBV21-1	.	TRBJ2-7	16	TGTGCCAGCAGCGAAGATCGACTAGCGGGGCCCTACGAGCAGTACTTC	CASSEDRLAGPYEQYF
.	TRBV6-5	many	TRBJ2-6	15	TGTGCCAGCAGTTCAGAGGGGGCTGGGGCCAACGTCCTGACTTTC	CASSSEGAGANVLTF
.	TRBV19	few	TRBJ1-4	17	TGTGCCAGTAGGCAACAGTTAAAAGGGGCAACTAATGAAAAACTGTTTTTT	CASRQQLKGATNEKLFF
.	TRBV5-1	many	TRBJ2-3	14	TGCGCCAGCACCTACTACATCAACGCAGATACGCAGTATTTT	CASTYYINADTQYF
TRBD1	TRBV6-6	many	TRBJ1-2	14	TGTGCCAGCAGAACAACAGGGGTAATCTATGGCTACACCTTC	CASRTTGVIYGYTF
.	TRBV18	.	TRBJ2-1	13	TGTGCCAGCTCCCGGGCGCGATACAATGAGCAGTTCTTC	CASSRARYNEQFF
.	TRBV29-1	.	TRBJ1-5	14	TGCAGCGTTTATGAGGCAGGGACCACACAGCCCCAGCATTTT	CSVYEAGTTQPQHF
.	TRBV7-2	.	TRBJ1-6	15	TGTGCCAGCAGCTCATCGGGGGCTAGGAATTCACCCCTCCACTTT	CASSSSGARNSPLHF
.	TRBV12-3/TRBV12-4	.	TRBJ2-7	15	TGTGCCAGCAGTTCCCCGGAGGGTTACACCTACGAGCAGTACTTC	CASSSPEGYTYEQYF
.	TRBV29-1	.	TRBJ1-1	14	TGCAGCGTCGACCGGCAGGGGCGGAACACTGAAGCTTTCTTT	CSVDRQGRNTEAFF
TRBD1	TRBV7-2	few	TRBJ1-2	17	TGTGCCAGCAGCTTAGTGCAGGGGGCCATATTTAACTATGGCTACACCTTC	CASSLVQGAIFNYGYTF
TRBD1	TRBV12-3/TRBV12-4	.	TRBJ1-2	15	TGTGCCAGCAGATCGGACAGGGGAGGCTTTGGTGGCTACACCTTC	CASRSDRGGFGGYTF
.	TRBV3-1	few	TRBJ1-5	15	TGTGCCAGCAGCCAAGGGATTGATAGCAATCAGCCCCAGCATTTT	CASSQGIDSNQPQHF
.	TRBV28	many	TRBJ1-2	13	TGTGCCAGCAGTTTGGTCGCAGGCTATGGCTACACCTTC	CASSLVAGYGYTF
TRBD1	TRBV7-8	few	TRBJ2-7	15	TGTGCCAGCAGCTACACAGGGGGTTGGTCCTACGAGCAGTACTTC	CASSYTGGWSYEQYF
.	TRBV29-1	.	TRBJ1-1	12	TGCAGCGTTGAAGGGCCCTCCGCTGAAGCTTTCTTT	CSVEGPSAEAFF
.	TRBV10-3	few	TRBJ2-7	16	TGTGCCATCAGTGTGTGGCCGCAGGATCTATCCTACGAGCAGTACTTC	CAISVWPQDLSYEQYF
.	TRBV7-9	.	TRBJ1-2	15	TGTGCCAGCAGCTTACTACAGGGCTCTTACTATGGCTACACCTTC	CASSLLQGSYYGYTF
TRBD1	TRBV4-3	.	TRBJ1-1	17	TGCGCCAGCAGCCAAGATGACAGGGGGAAGATGAACACTGAAGCTTTCTTT	CASSQDDRGKMNTEAFF